This T cell receptor (beta chain) was retrieved from a study of CD8 T cells in Susac syndrome. The authors sequenced TCR beta from blood CD8+ and CD4+ T cells. The CDR3 contains 13 residues. Trimming cost V 0 bases and J 8 bases, with 11 bases left between them. Random hexamers were used to reverse transcribe an amount of roughly 0.45 to 1 ug RNA. Via MiXCR, TCRdb re-called the immunoSEQ multiplex PCR reads, giving one row per CDR3 protein. The sample shows approximately 130,000 distinct CDR3 sequences, around nine tenths of them seen only once. The J gene is TRBJ1-1, the V gene TRBV5-3; D unresolved. Being an ORF, TRBV5-3 has a function that is uncertain. Sequenced: CD8+ T cells from PBMCs. The clonotype originates from a human donor with multiple sclerosis. DNA of the CDR3: TGTGCCAGAAGCTTGGCCGTGGCAGCAGAAGCTTTCTTT. This gives the protein CARSLAVAAEAFF.